Below, one TCR beta chain is given with its context. This CDR3 is built from 14 residues. V was cut by 3 bases and J by 2 bases, with 10 bases left in between. From the 5' RACE reads, TCRdb called clonotypes with MiXCR, one entry per CDR3 protein. This table holds about 57,000 distinct CDR3 sequences, around a quarter found once. V is TRBV12-3 or TRBV12-4 and J is TRBJ1-1; D might be TRBD1 (5 bases). The sequence derives from a female donor with breast cancer. Sequencing was carried out using tumor-infiltrating memory CD4+ T cells sorted from the breast tumor. Sample subset: memory CD4+ T cells, CD4+CD45RO+CD25-. CDR3 region: CASSFGHGNTEAFF. The CDR3 DNA sequence: TGTGCCAGCAGTTTCGGACACGGTAACACTGAAGCTTTCTTT.